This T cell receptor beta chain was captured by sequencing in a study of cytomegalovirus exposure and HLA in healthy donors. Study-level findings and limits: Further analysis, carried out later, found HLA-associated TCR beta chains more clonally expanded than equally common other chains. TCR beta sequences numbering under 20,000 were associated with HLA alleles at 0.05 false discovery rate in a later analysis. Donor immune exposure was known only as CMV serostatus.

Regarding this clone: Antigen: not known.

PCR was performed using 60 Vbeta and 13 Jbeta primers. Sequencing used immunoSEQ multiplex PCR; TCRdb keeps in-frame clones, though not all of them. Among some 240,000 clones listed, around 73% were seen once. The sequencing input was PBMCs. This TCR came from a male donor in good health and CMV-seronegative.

In DNA form, the CDR3 reads TGTGCCAGCAGCCCAGGGTACGCTCAGCCCCAGCATTTT. It is translated as CASSPGYAQPQHF. The chain joins TRBV28 to TRBJ1-5; TRBD1 might be the D (5 bases). The CDR3 consists of 13 residues. Germline loops: CDR1 MDHEN, CDR2 SYDVKM. V lost 6 bases and J lost 6, with 12 bases in between.